This T cell receptor (beta chain) was profiled in a study of cytotoxic CD8 clonotypes in ibrutinib-treated CLL. This clone was found a few times. The germline V gene encodes CDR1 ENHRY and CDR2 SYGVKD. The CDR3 length is 12 residues. Trimming stripped 8 bases from V and 5 bases from J, with 12 bases between. Assay used: immunoSEQ multiplex PCR; TCRdb lists only in-frame clones, some missing. Here the sample spans around 50,000 clones, 50% to 70% being singletons. The sequenced sample was PBMCs, obtained after 24 months of ibrutinib treatment. The receptor's source is a human donor with chronic lymphocytic leukemia. This chain connects TRBV10-3 to TRBJ2-5, with a tentative D call TRBD2 (6 bases). CDR3 in DNA: TGTGCCATCGGGGGGTCCCCCGAGACCCAGTACTTC. Translated, it gives CAIGGSPETQYF.